The present T cell receptor beta chain was sequenced within a study of blood T cells in healthy people across ages. Whole-study results and caveats: A roughly linear age-dependent decrease characterized TCR beta diversity per million T cells.

The V end was cut by 7 bases, the J end by 6 bases, with 21 bases between. Germline assignment: CDR1 SQVTM and CDR2 ANQGSEA. The CDR3 runs to 14 residues. About this clonotype: Its cognate antigen is unknown.

Primed by a sample-barcoded 5' primer and a J-beta primer mix, a second PCR proceeded for roughly 6 to 12 cycles. TCRdb redid the calling of the 5' RACE reads with MiXCR, one entry per CDR3 protein. Of 700,000 to 900,000 distinct CDR3 sequences in the sample, 20% to 30% are singletons; the top ten hold 2.5% to 3.5%. The same data also went into a second study, on T cells of mothers and their children. That source reports: Over 8.5 million reads per mother and roughly 3 million per child were obtained. Across the analysis, no persistent microchimeric T cell clones were detected.

This receptor was taken from a boy aged 5-17 years in good health. The V call is TRBV29-1, the J call TRBJ1-2; no clear D gene. Specimen: blood. CDR3 in DNA: TGCAGCGCCGATCTTTTGGGCAGAGCAGATGGCTACACCTTC. It specifies CSADLLGRADGYTF.